What follows are 13 T cell receptor beta chains derived from one specimen sequenced in a study of CD8 T cells in Susac syndrome. With random hexamers, roughly 0.45 to 1 ug RNA was reverse transcribed. TCRdb fed the immunoSEQ multiplex PCR reads into MiXCR, producing one record per CDR3 protein. The sample lists over 200,000 distinct CDR3 sequences, 95% occurring once. Sequencing used CD4+ T cells from PBMCs. All receptors derive from a human donor with multiple sclerosis.

In nucleotides, the CDR3 is TGCGCCAGCAGCTTGGAGAGGGTCAGTACCGGGGAGCTGTTTTTT. This gives the protein CASSLERVSTGELFF. The chain joins TRBV5-1 to TRBJ2-2; D is perhaps TRBD2 (5 bases). The CDR3 contains 15 residues. Trimming removed 0 bases at V and 5 bases at J, with 11 bases between. Germline V gene sequence: CDR1 SGHRS, CDR2 YFSETQ.

The V call is TRBV23-1, the J call TRBJ1-6; no reliable D call. TRBV23-1 is an open reading frame whose function is uncertain. CDR3 length: 14 residues. Trimming removed 3 bases from V and 5 bases from J, with 8 bases in between. DNA for the CDR3: TGCGCCAGCAGTCATGGTCCCCATAATTCACCCCTCCACTTT. Translation: CASSHGPHNSPLHF.

The chain carries TRBV3-1 and TRBJ2-1, with 11 positions matching TRBD2. There are 15 residues in the CDR3. V lost 4 bases, J lost 3 bases, and 2 bases stayed unmatched. Germline V gives CDR1 LGHDT, CDR2 YNNKEL (reference sequence). In DNA, the CDR3 is TGTGCCAGCAGCCCGACTAGCGGGGACTACAATGAGCAGTTCTTC. Translating it yields CASSPTSGDYNEQFF.

This clonotype was counted between two and nine times. The genes are TRBV29-1 and TRBJ2-5, with D uncertain. CDR1 SQVTM and CDR2 ANQGSEA come from the germline V gene. The CDR3 length is 11 residues. Deletions cut 0 bases from V and 5 bases from J, with 4 bases between. The CDR3 DNA reads as TGCAGCGTTGAAGATCGGGAGACCCAGTACTTC. Its translation is CSVEDRETQYF.

The chain couples TRBV3-1 to TRBJ1-1, with D possibly TRBD1 on 5 matching bases. Trimming stripped 2 bases from V and 1 base from J, with 8 bases between. CDR3 length: 14 amino acids. The germline CDR1 and CDR2 sequences are LGHDT and YNNKEL (reference sequence). CDR3 protein: CASSQTRANTEAFF. CDR3 nucleotides: TGTGCCAGCAGCCAAACCAGGGCGAACACTGAAGCTTTCTTT.

This chain links TRBV11-2 with TRBJ2-1, with a tentative D call TRBD2 (5 bases). Germline V lookup: CDR1 SGHAT, CDR2 FQNNGV. The CDR3 loop spans 16 amino acids. V shed 2 bases and J shed 7 bases, with 18 bases lying between them. The CDR3 reads CASSLRGSGKGNEQFF. The CDR3 region has the DNA TGTGCCAGCAGCTTACGTGGATCGGGGAAAGGGAATGAGCAGTTCTTC.

Only one count was recorded for this clonotype. The chain links TRBV3-1 to TRBJ2-3; 11 nucleotides match TRBD2. This CDR3 region has 13 residues. The germline V gene encodes CDR1 LGHDT and CDR2 YNNKEL (reference sequence). V was pared by 7 bases and J by 11 bases, with 8 bases of the junction left unmatched. CDR3 coding DNA: TGTGCCAGCAAGGAGCTAGCGGGGGGCGTGCAGTATTTT. Translation: CASKELAGGVQYF.

The chain has TRBV29-1 and TRBJ2-5, with D possibly being TRBD1 or TRBD2 (6 bases each). With 4 bases removed from V and 4 bases from J, the gap between germline ends came to 16 bases. The germline CDR1 and CDR2 sequences are SQVTM and ANQGSEA. The CDR3 length is 14 residues. CDR3 residues: CSVVWGGGGETQYF. CDR3 nucleotides: TGCAGCGTTGTCTGGGGTGGAGGGGGAGAGACCCAGTACTTC.

The chain recombines TRBV20-1 with TRBJ1-5, with unresolved D. The CDR3 sequence is 13 residues long. V dropped 4 bases and J dropped 0 bases, with 7 bases sitting between them. Germline-derived CDR1 and CDR2 are DFQATT and SNEGSKA (reference sequence). The CDR3 coding sequence is TGCAGTGCTAAGGCGACTAGCAATCAGCCCCAGCATTTT. This sequence encodes CSAKATSNQPQHF.

This sequence joins TRBV6-1 and TRBJ1-1, with TRBD1 identical over 7 bases. The CDR3 contains 15 residues. The V segment lost 3 bases and the J segment 6 bases; nucleotides outside the gene matches: 10. Looked up from germline, CDR1 is MNHNS and CDR2 is SASEGT. CDR3 bases: TGTGCCAGCAGTGAGCCCACCAGGGGGGACGCTGAAGCTTTCTTT. Residues: CASSEPTRGDAEAFF.

The V and J genes are TRBV20-1 and TRBJ2-3; D unresolved. The CDR3 covers 15 residues. CDR1 is DFQATT, CDR2 SNEGSKA, per germline (reference sequence). The V end was cut by 0 bases, the J end by 0 bases, with 10 bases between. CDR3: CSARESPTSTDTQYF. DNA of the CDR3: TGCAGTGCTAGAGAATCCCCAACTAGCACAGATACGCAGTATTTT.

There are a few counts of this clonotype. V is TRBV6-6 and J is TRBJ2-7, with D possibly being TRBD1 (5 bases). The germline gives CDR1 MNHNY, CDR2 SVGAGI (reference sequence). V lost 4 bases, J lost 2 bases, and 12 bases lay in between. This CDR3 is 14 amino acids long. The CDR3 loop is CASSLGQGAYEQYV. The DNA of the CDR3 is TGTGCCAGCAGTTTGGGCCAGGGCGCCTACGAGCAGTACGTC.

Written as DNA, the CDR3 is TGTGCCAGTAGTACCCCTTATGGCGGGGCCTCCACAGATACGCAGTATTTT. As protein: CASSTPYGGASTDTQYF. V and J are TRBV19 and TRBJ2-3; possible D gene TRBD2, 6 bases. The CDR3 totals 17 residues. Deletions cut 4 bases from V and 2 bases from J, with 19 bases between. Germline assignment: CDR1 LNHDA and CDR2 SQIVND (reference sequence).